The present entry profiles one TCR beta chain with its context. The antigen remains undetermined. The read gets to within 3 residues of the CDR3 end, and the germline J gene fills in the rest. The sample belongs to a study of T cells in women clearing cervical HPV infection. Study-level points and caveats: TRBV6-7 abundance was lower in cases than controls (approximately 0.11% versus 0.16%).

V shed 2 bases, J shed 1 base, and the junction held 6 bases outside the gene matches. CDR3 size: 17 residues. Germline CDR1 GTSNPN, CDR2 SVGIG (reference sequence). Produced via immunoSEQ multiplex PCR; TCRdb's table is partial and in-frame only. The sample table includes 30,000 or so clones. The source of this sequence is a woman aged 18-69 years with a cervical HPV16 infection that either progressed to CIN3+ or cleared (not recorded which). This chain joins TRBV30 and TRBJ2-6, with 9 bases aligning to TRBD1. Material for sequencing was blood buffy coat. CDR3 in amino acids: CAWSIGTGLSGANVLTF. The DNA read from the CDR3 is TGTGCCTGGAGTATCGGGACAGGGTTGTCTGGGGCCAACGTC.